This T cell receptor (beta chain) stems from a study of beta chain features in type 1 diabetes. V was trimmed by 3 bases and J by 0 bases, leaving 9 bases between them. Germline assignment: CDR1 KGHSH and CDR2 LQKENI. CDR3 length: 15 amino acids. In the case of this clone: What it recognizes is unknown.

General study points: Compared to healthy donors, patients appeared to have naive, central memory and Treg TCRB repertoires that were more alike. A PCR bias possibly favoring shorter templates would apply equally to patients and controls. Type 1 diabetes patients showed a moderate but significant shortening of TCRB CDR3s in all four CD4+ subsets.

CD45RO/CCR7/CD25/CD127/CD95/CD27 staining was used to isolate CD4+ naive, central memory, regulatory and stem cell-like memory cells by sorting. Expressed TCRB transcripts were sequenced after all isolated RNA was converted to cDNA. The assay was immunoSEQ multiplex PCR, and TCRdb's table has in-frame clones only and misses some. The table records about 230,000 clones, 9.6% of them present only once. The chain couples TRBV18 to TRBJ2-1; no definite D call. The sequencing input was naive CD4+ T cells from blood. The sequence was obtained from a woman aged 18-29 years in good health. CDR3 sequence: CASSPAFSSYNEQFF. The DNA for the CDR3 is TGTGCCAGCTCACCGGCCTTCAGCTCCTACAATGAGCAGTTCTTC.